Given below is one T cell receptor (beta chain) in context. Original data processing: It was from reference gene primer amplification that nucleated cell counts were estimated. Generated by immunoSEQ multiplex PCR, the TCRdb table keeps only in-frame clones and is missing some. V, J and clone size derive from that table, while D and trimming were established from the DNA sequence. The sample consists of 60,000 to 90,000 clones, roughly 84% of them appearing once. V dropped 5 bases and J dropped 6; count of bases not matched to a gene: 2. Germline CDR1 reads SQVTM; CDR2 reads ANQGSEA. This CDR3 spans 11 amino acids. This record belongs to a study of blood T cell repertoires in COVID-19. Study in general: Nucleic acid was either cDNA or gDNA, and it came from T cells, B-cell-depleted T cells, or PBMCs.

The chain combines TRBV29-1 with TRBJ2-7; 9 nucleotides align to TRBD2. The source of this sequence is a man aged 45-65 years with acute or convalescent COVID-19. Input material: peripheral blood. The CDR3 here is CSVRREGEQYF. Here the CDR3 DNA reads TGCAGCGTTCGGCGGGAGGGCGAGCAGTACTTC.